The 3 T cell receptor beta chains below come from one sample, sequenced in a study of Ad26.COV2.S vaccination and SARS-CoV-2 variants. As for treatment: around 19 received Ad26.COV2.S at low or high dose, single or two shots; 5 received placebo; per-sample allocation not given. At day 63 after the first vaccine or placebo injection, samples were drawn. Some clones are missing from TCRdb's copy, which holds only in-frame ones; the method was immunoSEQ multiplex PCR. The repertoire holds about 410,000 clones, around nine tenths seen once, with under 3.5% in the top ten. The specimen comprised peripheral blood, sampled in a trial of Ad26.COV2.S vaccine versus placebo. All receptors come from a person aged 18-65 years who received the Ad26.COV2.S COVID-19 vaccine or a placebo.

V usage is TRBV15 and J usage is TRBJ2-7, with 7 bases aligning to TRBD2. The V gene end was trimmed by 9 bases and the J gene end by 4 bases; junction bases not matched to a gene: 9. The length of the CDR3 is 13 residues. CDR1 and CDR2 from the germline V gene are LNHNV and YYDKDF (reference sequence). CDR3 loop: CATTALGGYEQYF. CDR3 DNA: TGTGCCACGACCGCTTTGGGGGGGTACGAGCAGTACTTC. The full variable domain, rest sourced from reference TRBV15 and TRBJ2-7, is DAMVIQNPRYQVTQFGKPVTLSCSQTLNHNVMYWYQQKSSQAPKLLFHYYDKDFNNEADTPDNFQSRRPNTSFCFLDIRSPGLGDTAMYLCATTALGGYEQYFGPGTRLTVT.

This chain links TRBV19 with TRBJ1-5, with D tentatively TRBD1 (6 bases). Trimming removed 6 bases from V and 9 bases from J, with 15 bases in between. There are 13 residues in the CDR3. Germline values: CDR1 LNHDA, CDR2 SQIVND (reference sequence). CDR3 amino acids: CASSPFEGGPQHF. CDR3 nucleotides: TGTGCCAGTAGCCCGTTCGAGGGGGGGCCCCAGCATTTT.

The rearrangement links TRBV10-3 to TRBJ2-7; D is perhaps TRBD2 (6 bases). The CDR3 runs 16 residues. Germline assignment: CDR1 ENHRY and CDR2 SYGVKD. V was trimmed by 0 bases and J by 4 bases, leaving 16 bases between them. In DNA form, the CDR3 reads TGTGCCATCAGTGAGTCACGGGGGACCCCAGGATACGAGCAGTACTTC. Protein: CAISESRGTPGYEQYF.